This T cell receptor (beta chain) derives from a study of T cell responses to AZD1222 COVID-19 vaccine. TCRdb's copy holds only in-frame clones and misses some; the assay was immunoSEQ multiplex PCR. The sample has over 120,000 clones, approximately 83% seen once. The input for sequencing was peripheral blood, taken on day 0 of AZD1222 vaccination. The receptor was isolated from an adult in good health.

CDR3 loop: CASSDSTNNEQFF. In DNA, the CDR3 is TGTGCCAGCAGTGACTCAACTAACAATGAGCAGTTCTTC. The chain is built from TRBV6-4 and TRBJ2-1; no clear D. CDR1 and CDR2 (germline): MRHNA, SNTAGT. Deletions cut 0 bases from V and 5 bases from J, with 5 bases between. The CDR3 is 13 amino acids.